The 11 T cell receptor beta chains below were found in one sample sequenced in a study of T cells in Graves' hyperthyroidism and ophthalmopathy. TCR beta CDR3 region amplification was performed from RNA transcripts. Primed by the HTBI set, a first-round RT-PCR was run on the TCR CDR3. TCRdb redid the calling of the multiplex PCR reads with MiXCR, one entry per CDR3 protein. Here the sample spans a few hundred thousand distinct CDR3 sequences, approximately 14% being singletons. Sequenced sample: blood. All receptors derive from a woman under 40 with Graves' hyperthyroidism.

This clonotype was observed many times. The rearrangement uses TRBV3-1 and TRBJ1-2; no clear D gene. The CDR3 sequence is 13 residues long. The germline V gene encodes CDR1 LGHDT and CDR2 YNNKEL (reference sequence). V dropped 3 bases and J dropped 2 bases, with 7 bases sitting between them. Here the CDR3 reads CASSQVRNYGYTF. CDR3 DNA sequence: TGTGCCAGCAGCCAGGTTAGAAACTATGGCTACACCTTC.

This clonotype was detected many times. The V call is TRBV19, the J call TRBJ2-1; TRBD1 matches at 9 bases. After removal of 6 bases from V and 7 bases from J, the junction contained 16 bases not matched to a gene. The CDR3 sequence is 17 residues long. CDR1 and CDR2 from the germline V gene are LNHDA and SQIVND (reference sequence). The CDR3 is CASSHRGWDRAQNEQFF. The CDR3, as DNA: TGTGCCAGTAGCCACCGGGGCTGGGACAGGGCTCAAAATGAGCAGTTCTTC.

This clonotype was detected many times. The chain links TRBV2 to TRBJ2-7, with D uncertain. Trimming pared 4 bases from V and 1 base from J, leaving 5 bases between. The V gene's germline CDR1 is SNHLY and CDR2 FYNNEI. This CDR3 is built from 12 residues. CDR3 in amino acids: CASSGRSYEQYF. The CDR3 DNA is TGTGCCAGCAGTGGGCGGTCCTACGAGCAGTACTTC.

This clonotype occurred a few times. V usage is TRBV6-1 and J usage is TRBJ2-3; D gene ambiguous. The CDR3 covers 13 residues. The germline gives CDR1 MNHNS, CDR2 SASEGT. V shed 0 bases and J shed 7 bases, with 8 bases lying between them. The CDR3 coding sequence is TGTGCCAGCAGTGAAGCGCTCCGTTATACGCAGTATTTT. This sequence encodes CASSEALRYTQYF.

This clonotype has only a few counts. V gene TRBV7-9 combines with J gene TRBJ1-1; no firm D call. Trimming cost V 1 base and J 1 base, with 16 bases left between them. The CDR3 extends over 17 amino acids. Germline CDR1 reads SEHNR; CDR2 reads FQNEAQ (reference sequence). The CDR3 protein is CASSLGHSRGSNTEAFF. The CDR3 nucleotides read TGTGCCAGCAGCTTAGGACACTCCCGAGGTTCGAACACTGAAGCTTTCTTT.

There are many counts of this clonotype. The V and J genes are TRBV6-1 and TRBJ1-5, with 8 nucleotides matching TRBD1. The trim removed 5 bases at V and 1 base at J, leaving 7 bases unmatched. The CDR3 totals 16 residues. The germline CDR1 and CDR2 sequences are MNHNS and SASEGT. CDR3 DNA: TGTGCCAGCAGTTCCAGGACAGGGCGAAGCAATCAGCCCCAGCATTTT. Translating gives CASSSRTGRSNQPQHF.

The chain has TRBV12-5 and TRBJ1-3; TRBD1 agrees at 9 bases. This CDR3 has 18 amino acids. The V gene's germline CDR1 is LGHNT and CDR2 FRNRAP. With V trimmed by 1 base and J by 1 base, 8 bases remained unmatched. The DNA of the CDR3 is TGTGCTAGTGGTTTGGGACAAACAGGGGGCGCATCTGGAAACACCATATATTTT. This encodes CASGLGQTGGASGNTIYF.

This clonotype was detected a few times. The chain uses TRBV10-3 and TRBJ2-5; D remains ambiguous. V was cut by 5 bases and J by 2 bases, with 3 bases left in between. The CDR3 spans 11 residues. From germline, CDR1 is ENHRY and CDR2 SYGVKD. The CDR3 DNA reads TGTGCCATCAGTCAGCAAGAGACCCAGTACTTC. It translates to CAISQQETQYF.

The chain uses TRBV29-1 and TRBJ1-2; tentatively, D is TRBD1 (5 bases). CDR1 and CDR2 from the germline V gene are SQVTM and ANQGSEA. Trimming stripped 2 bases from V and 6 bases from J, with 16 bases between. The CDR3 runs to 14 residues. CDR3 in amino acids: CSVERGSWRDGYTF. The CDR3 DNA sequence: TGCAGCGTTGAAAGGGGATCCTGGCGGGATGGCTACACCTTC. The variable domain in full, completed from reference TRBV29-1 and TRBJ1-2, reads SAVISQKPSRDICQRGTSLTIQCQVDSQVTMMFWYRQQPGQSLTLIATANQGSEATYESGFVIDKFPISRPNLTFSTLTVSNMSPEDSSIYLCSVERGSWRDGYTFGSGTRLTVV.

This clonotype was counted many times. DNA for the CDR3: TGTGCCAGCATAGTACAGGGCTCAGATACGCAGTATTTT. It translates to CASIVQGSDTQYF. V and J are TRBV12-3 or TRBV12-4 and TRBJ2-3; D perhaps matches TRBD1 (6 bases). V was clipped by 7 bases and J by 4 bases, with 12 bases between them. CDR3 length: 13 amino acids.

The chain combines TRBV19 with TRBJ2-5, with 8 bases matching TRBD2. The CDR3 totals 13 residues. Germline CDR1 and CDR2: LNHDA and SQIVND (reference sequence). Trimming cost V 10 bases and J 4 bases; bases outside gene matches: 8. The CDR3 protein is CATSGGGGETQYF. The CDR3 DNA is TGTGCCACCTCCGGGGGGGGCGGAGAGACCCAGTACTTC.